The clone carrying this T cell receptor beta chain was counted once. Losses at the gene ends were 4 bases for V and 8 bases for J; bases not matched to a gene: 5. CDR3 length equals 13 residues. Germline assignment: CDR1 KGHSH and CDR2 LQKENI. The record originates from a study of shared clonotypes between healthy human individuals. Sequencing was performed with immunoSEQ multiplex PCR; in TCRdb, only in-frame clones are kept and a portion is missing. The sample lists approximately 530,000 clones, 90% to 96% occurring once. The source material was naive CD4+ T cells sorted from blood. Subset meaning: CD45RA+ positively selected. The sequence was obtained from a woman aged 25 to 39 in good health. The V and J genes are TRBV18 and TRBJ1-5; 7 nucleotides match TRBD1. CDR3 nucleotide sequence: TGTGCCAGCTCACGACAGGGAGTCGAGCCCCAGCATTTT. Its protein product is CASSRQGVEPQHF.